This T cell receptor beta chain was found in a study of CD8 T cells in Susac syndrome (dated by TCRdb to the late 2010s). About the investigation overall: The study used repertoire sequencing to test whether antigen drove CD8+ T cell activation and differentiation in Susac syndrome. The study compared CD8+ T cell repertoire clonality among approximately twelve healthy donors, 14 Susac syndrome patients and around 16 multiple sclerosis patients. Broad study findings and their caveats: The study acknowledged that relatively few individuals were included in the TCR sequencing and HLA analysis.

As concerns this clonotype: Which antigen it targets is not known. One base away there is no much larger clone; base qualities are not given.

CDR1 and CDR2 (SGHVS, FNYEAQ) derive from the germline V gene. V is pared back by 1 base and J by 7 bases, with 22 bases lying between the germline termini. The CDR3 holds 18 amino acids from the cysteine to the phenylalanine. Kept here is only the CDR3 DNA, which spans 54 bases and is read in frame from base 1. High-throughput TCR beta sequencing profiled peripheral blood CD8+ and CD4+ T cells from healthy donors, Susac syndrome patients and multiple sclerosis patients. Multiple sclerosis controls were treatment-naive patients with stable or active relapsing-remitting disease fulfilling revised McDonald criteria. Bulk CD8+ and CD4+ T cells were purified by magnetic negative isolation, while CD8+ TEMRA cells were enriched using FACS. Blood was collected in EDTA tubes and processed within 24 hours, with PBMCs isolated through density gradient centrifugation. PBMCs intended for TCR sequencing were frozen in liquid nitrogen and were later thawed in a 37 degrees C water bath. A purity of at least 90% was achieved for sorted or isolated CD4+, CD8+ and CD8+ TEMRA cells.

RNA was extracted using the RNeasy kit, and roughly 0.45 to 1 ug of the RNA was reverse transcribed with random hexamers. TCR beta CDR3 regions were amplified with the immunoSEQ multiplex PCR assay covering 54 Vbeta and 13 Jbeta segments. To correct PCR amplification bias, a synthetic template baseline was used for both primer optimization and computational correction. For the original study's pipeline: Reads were annotated to V, D and J genes per IMGT and analyzed with immunoSEQ Analyzer, keeping only productive sequences. To calculate clonality, Shannon entropy was normalized by log2 of the number of productive unique sequences and then subtracted from one. For each patient and control, public and private clones were evaluated among the 100 most prevalent clones. A clone was defined as Susac-specific if it was absent from the healthy and MS cohorts, from 1052 published viral clones and from other ImmuneACCESS disease sequences. The public reads were reanalyzed by TCRdb: fastp trimming at Q25, MiXCR alignment, in-frame beta chains only. Rows with one shared CDR3 protein collapse into an entry with the most common genes and DNA. None of the V and J calls come from the authors' own analysis; TCRdb made them. This sample has approximately 140,000 distinct CDR3 sequences in its table, and roughly 80% of those were observed once. The ten largest account for 0.45% to 0.65% of the sample.

Recombination connected TRBV7-6 to TRBJ2-2; TRBD2 is a weak D gene call, 6 bases matching. The receptor was isolated from a human donor with multiple sclerosis. What was sequenced was CD8+ T cells from PBMCs. In nucleotides, the sequence is TGTGCCAGCAGCTTAGTCCCCCCGGGACTGGGAACCGACGGGGAGCTGTTTTTT. This translates into CASSLVPPGLGTDGELFF.